The clone carrying this TCR beta chain was observed once. Libraries were prepared by immunoSEQ multiplex PCR; TCRdb keeps only in-frame clonotypes and omits some of them. The sample carries some 500,000 clones, roughly 95% recorded once. CDR3 size: 13 residues. V was clipped by 9 bases and J by 4 bases, with 15 bases between them. CDR1 and CDR2 (germline): MRHNA, SNTAGT. The data were obtained in a study of shared clonotypes between healthy human individuals. Material for sequencing was naive CD4+ T cells sorted from blood. The subset here: CD45RA+ positively selected. J is TRBJ1-1 and V is TRBV6-4, with D maybe TRBD1 (5 bases). The receptor was isolated from a woman aged 25 to 45 in good health. CDR3 loop: CASSRGEGTEAFF. The CDR3 bases are TGTGCCAGTAGCCGGGGGGAGGGCACTGAAGCTTTCTTT.